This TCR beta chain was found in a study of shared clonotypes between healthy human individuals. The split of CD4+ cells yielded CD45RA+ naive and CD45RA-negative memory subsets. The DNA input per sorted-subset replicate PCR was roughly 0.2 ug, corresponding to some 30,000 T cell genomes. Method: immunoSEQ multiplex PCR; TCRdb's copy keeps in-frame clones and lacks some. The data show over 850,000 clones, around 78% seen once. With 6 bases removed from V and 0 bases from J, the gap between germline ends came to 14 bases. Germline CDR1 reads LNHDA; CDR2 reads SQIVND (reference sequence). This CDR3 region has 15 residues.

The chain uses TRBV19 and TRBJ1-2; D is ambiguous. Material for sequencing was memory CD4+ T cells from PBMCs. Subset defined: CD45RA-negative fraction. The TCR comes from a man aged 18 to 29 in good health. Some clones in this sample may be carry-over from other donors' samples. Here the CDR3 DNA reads TGTGCCAGTAGGGGCAGCCCTGGAGCTAACTATGGCTACACCTTC. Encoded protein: CASRGSPGANYGYTF.